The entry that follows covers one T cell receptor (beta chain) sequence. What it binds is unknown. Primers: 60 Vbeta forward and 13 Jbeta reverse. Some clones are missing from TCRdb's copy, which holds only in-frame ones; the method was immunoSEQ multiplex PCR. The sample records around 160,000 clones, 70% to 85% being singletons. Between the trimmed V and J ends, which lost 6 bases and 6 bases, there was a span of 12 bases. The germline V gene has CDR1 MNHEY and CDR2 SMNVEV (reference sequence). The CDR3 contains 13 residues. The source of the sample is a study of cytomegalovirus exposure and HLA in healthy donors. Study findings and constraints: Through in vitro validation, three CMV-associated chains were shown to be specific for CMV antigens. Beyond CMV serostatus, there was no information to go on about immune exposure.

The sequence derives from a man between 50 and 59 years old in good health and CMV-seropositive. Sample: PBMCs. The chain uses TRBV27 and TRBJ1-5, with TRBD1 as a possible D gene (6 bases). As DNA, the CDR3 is TGTGCCAGCAGCTTAGGGGGGGGTCAGCCCCAGCATTTT. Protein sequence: CASSLGGGQPQHF.